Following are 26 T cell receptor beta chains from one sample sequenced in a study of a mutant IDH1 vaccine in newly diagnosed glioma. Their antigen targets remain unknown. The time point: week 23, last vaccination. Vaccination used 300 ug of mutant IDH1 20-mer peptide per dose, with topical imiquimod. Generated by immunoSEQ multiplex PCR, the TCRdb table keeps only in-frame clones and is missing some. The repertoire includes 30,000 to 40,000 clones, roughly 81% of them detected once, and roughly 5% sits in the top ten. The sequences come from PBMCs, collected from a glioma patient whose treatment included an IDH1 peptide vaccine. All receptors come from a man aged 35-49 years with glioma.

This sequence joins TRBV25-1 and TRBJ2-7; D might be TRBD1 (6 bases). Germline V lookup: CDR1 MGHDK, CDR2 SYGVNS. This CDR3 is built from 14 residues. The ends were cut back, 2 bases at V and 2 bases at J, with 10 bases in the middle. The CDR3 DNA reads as TGTGCCAGCAGTGAAAGGGGGTTCCCCTACGAGCAGTACTTC. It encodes CASSERGFPYEQYF.

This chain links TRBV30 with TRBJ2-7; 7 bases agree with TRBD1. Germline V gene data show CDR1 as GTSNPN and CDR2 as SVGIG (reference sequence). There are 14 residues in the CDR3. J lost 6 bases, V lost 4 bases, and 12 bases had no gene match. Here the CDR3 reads CAWKGTDPFPEQYF. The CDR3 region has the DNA TGTGCCTGGAAAGGGACAGACCCCTTCCCCGAGCAGTACTTC.

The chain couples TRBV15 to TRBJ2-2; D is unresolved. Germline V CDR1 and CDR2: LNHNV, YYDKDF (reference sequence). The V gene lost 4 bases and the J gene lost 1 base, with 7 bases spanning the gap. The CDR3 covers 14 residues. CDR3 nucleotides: TGTGCCACCAGCAAGACCAGGAACACCGGGGAGCTGTTTTTT. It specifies CATSKTRNTGELFF.

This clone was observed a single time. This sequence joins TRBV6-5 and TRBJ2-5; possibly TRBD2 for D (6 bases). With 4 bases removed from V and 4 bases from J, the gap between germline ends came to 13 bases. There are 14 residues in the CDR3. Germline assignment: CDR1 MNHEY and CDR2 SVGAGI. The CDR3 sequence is CASSLLRGGETQYF. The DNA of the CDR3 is TGTGCCAGCAGTTTACTCCGGGGAGGAGAGACCCAGTACTTC.

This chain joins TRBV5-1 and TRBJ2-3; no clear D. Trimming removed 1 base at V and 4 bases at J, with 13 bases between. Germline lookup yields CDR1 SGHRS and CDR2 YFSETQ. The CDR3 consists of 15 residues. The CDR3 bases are TGCGCCAGCAGCTTGAAGGCCGACGGCCCAGATACGCAGTATTTT. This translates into CASSLKADGPDTQYF. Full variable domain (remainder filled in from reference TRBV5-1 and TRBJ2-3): KAGVTQTPRYLIKTRGQQVTLSCSPISGHRSVSWYQQTPGQGLQFLFEYFSETQRNKGNFPGRFSGRQFSNSRSEMNVSTLELGDSALYLCASSLKADGPDTQYFGPGTRLTVL.

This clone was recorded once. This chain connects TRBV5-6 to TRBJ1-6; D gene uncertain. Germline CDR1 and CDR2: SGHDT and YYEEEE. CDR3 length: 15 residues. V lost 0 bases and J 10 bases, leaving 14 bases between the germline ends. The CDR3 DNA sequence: TGTGCCAGCAGCTTGGATCCGGATTTTGGGTCACCCCTCCACTTT. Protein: CASSLDPDFGSPLHF.

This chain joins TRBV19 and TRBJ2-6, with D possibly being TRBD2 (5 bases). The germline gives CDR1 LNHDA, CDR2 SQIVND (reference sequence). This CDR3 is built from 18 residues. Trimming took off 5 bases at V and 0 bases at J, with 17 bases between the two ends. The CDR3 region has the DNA TGTGCCAGTAGTCCCCCTATGCCCGACTACTCTGGGGCCAACGTCCTGACTTTC. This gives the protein CASSPPMPDYSGANVLTF.

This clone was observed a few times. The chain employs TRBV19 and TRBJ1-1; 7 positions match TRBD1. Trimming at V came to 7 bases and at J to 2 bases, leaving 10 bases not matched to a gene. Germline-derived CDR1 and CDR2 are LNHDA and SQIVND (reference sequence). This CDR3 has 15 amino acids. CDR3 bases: TGTGCCAGTATTCCGGGACAGAGTGTTAACACTGAAGCTTTCTTT. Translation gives CASIPGQSVNTEAFF.

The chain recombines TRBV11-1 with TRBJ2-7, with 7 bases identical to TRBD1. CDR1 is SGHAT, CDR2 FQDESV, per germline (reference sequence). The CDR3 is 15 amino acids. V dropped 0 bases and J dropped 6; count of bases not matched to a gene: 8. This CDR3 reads CASSLAGQLWAEQYF. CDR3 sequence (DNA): TGTGCCAGCAGCTTAGCGGGACAGCTGTGGGCCGAGCAGTACTTC.

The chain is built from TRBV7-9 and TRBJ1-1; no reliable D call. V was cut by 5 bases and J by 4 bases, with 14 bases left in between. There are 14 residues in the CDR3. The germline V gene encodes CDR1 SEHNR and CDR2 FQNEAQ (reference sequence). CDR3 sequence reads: CASSRTDGGTEAFF. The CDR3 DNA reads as TGTGCCAGCAGCCGAACTGACGGCGGCACTGAAGCTTTCTTT.

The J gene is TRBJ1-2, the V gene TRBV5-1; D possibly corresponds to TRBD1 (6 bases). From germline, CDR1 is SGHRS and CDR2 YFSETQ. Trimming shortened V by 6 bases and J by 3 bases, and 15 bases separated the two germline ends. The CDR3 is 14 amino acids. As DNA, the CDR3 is TGCGCCAGCACAGAGACAGGATCCTACTATGGCTACACCTTC. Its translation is CASTETGSYYGYTF.

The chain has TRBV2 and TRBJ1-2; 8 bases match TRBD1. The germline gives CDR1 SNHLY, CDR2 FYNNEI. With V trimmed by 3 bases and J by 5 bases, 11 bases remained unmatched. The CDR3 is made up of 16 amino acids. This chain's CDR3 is CASSEGARGLGYGYTF. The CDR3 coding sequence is TGTGCCAGCAGTGAGGGGGCCAGGGGGCTGGGGTATGGCTACACCTTC.

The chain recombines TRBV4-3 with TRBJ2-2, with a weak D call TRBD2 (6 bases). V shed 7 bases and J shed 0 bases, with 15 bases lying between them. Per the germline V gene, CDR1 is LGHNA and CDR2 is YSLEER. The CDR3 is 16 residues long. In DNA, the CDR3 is TGCGCCAGCACCCCGTCTAGCGCCCCGAACACCGGGGAGCTGTTTTTT. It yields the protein CASTPSSAPNTGELFF.

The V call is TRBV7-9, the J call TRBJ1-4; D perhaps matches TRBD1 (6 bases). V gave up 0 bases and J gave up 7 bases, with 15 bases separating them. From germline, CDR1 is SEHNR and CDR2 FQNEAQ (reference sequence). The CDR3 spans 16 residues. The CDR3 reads CASSLAWQGRAEKLFF. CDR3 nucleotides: TGTGCCAGCAGCTTAGCGTGGCAGGGGAGAGCTGAAAAACTGTTTTTT. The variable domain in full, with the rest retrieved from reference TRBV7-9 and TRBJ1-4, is DTGVSQNPRHKITKRGQNVTFRCDPISEHNRLYWYRQTLGQGPEFLTYFQNEAQLEKSRLLSDRFSAERPKGSFSTLEIQRTEQGDSAMYLCASSLAWQGRAEKLFFGSGTQLSVL.

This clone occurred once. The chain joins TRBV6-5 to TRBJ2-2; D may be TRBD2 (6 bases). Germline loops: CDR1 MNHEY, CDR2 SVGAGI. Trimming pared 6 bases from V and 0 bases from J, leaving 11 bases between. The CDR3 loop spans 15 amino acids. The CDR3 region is CASRDRGSNTGELFF. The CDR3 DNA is TGTGCCAGCAGAGACCGGGGGTCGAACACCGGGGAGCTGTTTTTT.

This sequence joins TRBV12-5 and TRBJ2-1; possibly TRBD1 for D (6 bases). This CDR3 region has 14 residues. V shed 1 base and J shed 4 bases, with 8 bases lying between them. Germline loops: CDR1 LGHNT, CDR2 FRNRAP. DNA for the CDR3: TGTGCTAGTGGTTTGGAGCAGGGGTACAATGAGCAGTTCTTC. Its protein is CASGLEQGYNEQFF.

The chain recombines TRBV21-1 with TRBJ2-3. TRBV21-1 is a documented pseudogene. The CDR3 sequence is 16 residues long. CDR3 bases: TGTGCCAGCAGCAAAGCTCGTACCGATAGCACAGATACGCAGTATTTT. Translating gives CASSKARTDSTDTQYF.

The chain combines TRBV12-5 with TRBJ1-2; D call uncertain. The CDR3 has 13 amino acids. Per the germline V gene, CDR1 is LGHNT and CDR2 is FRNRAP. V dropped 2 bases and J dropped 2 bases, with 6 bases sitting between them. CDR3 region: CASGLKVNYGYTF. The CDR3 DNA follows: TGTGCTAGTGGTTTGAAGGTGAACTATGGCTACACCTTC.

The CDR3 DNA reads TGCGCCAGCAGCTTTAGCGGGAGTCGCAAAGAGACCCAGTACTTC. Its protein is CASSFSGSRKETQYF. The chain combines TRBV5-1 with TRBJ2-5; 9 bases are a match to TRBD2. The ends lost 2 bases at V and 3 bases at J; junction bases unmatched: 5. CDR1 is SGHRS and CDR2 is YFSETQ in the germline V gene. The CDR3 spans 15 residues. The whole variable domain, remainder taken from reference TRBV5-1 and TRBJ2-5, is KAGVTQTPRYLIKTRGQQVTLSCSPISGHRSVSWYQQTPGQGLQFLFEYFSETQRNKGNFPGRFSGRQFSNSRSEMNVSTLELGDSALYLCASSFSGSRKETQYFGPGTRLLVL.

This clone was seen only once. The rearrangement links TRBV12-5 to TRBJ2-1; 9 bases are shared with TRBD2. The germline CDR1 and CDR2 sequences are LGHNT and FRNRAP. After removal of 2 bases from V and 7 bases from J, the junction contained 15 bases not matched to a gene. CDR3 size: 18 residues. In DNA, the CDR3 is TGTGCTAGTGGTTTGCCCCTTCGGCTAGCGGGGTTGAAGAATGAGCAGTTCTTC. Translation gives CASGLPLRLAGLKNEQFF.

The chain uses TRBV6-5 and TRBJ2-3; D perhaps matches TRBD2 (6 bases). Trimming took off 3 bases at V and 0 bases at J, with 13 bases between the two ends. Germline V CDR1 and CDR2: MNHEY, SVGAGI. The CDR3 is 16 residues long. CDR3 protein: CASSYGLATSTDTQYF. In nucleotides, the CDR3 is TGTGCCAGCAGTTATGGTCTAGCGACTAGCACAGATACGCAGTATTTT.

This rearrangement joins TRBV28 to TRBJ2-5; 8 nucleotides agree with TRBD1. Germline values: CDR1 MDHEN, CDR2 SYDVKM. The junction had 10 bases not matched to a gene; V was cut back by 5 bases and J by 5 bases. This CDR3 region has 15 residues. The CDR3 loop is CASSTSGQGRETQYF. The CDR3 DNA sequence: TGTGCCAGCAGTACCAGCGGACAGGGCCGGGAGACCCAGTACTTC.

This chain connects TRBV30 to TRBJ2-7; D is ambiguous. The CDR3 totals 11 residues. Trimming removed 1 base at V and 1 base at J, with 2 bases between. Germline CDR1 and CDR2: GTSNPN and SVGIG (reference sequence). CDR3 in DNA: TGTGCCTGGAGTGGGTCCTACGAGCAGTACTTC. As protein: CAWSGSYEQYF.

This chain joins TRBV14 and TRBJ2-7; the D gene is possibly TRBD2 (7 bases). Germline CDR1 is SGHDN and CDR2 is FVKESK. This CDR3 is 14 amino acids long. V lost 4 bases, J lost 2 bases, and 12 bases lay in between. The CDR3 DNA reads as TGTGCCAGCAGCCGTACAGGGAGGGCCTACGAGCAGTACTTC. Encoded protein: CASSRTGRAYEQYF.

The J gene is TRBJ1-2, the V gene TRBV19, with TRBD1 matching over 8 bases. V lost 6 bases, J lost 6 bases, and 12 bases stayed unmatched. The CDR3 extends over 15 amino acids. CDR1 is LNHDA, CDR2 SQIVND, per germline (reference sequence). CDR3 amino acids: CASRLDRERWHGYTF. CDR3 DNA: TGTGCCAGTAGACTGGACAGGGAAAGATGGCATGGCTACACCTTC.

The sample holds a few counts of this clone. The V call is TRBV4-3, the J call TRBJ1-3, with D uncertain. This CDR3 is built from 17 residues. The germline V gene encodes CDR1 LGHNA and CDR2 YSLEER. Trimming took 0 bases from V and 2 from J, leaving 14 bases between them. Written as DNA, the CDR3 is TGCGCCAGCAGCCAAGATTCGTTTGGTACGCCTGGAAACACCATATATTTT. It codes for CASSQDSFGTPGNTIYF.